The source of this TCR beta chain is a study of regulatory dendritic cells for organ transplantation. Clones were read by immunoSEQ multiplex PCR, and TCRdb kept only the in-frame ones, dropping some. The table records roughly 20,000 clones, 75% to 90% of them present only once. V shed 4 bases, J shed 0 bases, and the junction held 8 bases outside the gene matches. CDR1 KGHSH and CDR2 LQKENI come from the germline V gene. This CDR3 is built from 16 residues. Concerning this clone: Its antigen is still unknown.

Study-wide points: Mature dendritic cells appeared to drive more memory CD8+ clonal expansion than regulatory ones.

Sorted subsets were CFSE-labeled and cultured approximately 5 days with allogeneic dendritic cells. The chain is built from TRBV18 and TRBJ1-2, with 7 bases matching TRBD1. The origin of this receptor is a human donor in good health. The sample was naive CD4+ T cells from blood cultured with regulatory dendritic cells. Subset meaning: CD45RA+ naive T cells. CDR3 sequence reads: CASSRIDRETNYGYTF. The CDR3 DNA reads as TGTGCCAGCTCACGAATCGACAGGGAGACTAACTATGGCTACACCTTC. Supplemented by reference TRBV18 and TRBJ1-2, the full variable domain reads NAGVMQNPRHLVRRRGQEARLRCSPMKGHSHVYWYRQLPEEGLKFMVYLQKENIIDESGMPKERFSAEFPKEGPSILRIQQVVRGDSAAYFCASSRIDRETNYGYTFGSGTRLTVV.